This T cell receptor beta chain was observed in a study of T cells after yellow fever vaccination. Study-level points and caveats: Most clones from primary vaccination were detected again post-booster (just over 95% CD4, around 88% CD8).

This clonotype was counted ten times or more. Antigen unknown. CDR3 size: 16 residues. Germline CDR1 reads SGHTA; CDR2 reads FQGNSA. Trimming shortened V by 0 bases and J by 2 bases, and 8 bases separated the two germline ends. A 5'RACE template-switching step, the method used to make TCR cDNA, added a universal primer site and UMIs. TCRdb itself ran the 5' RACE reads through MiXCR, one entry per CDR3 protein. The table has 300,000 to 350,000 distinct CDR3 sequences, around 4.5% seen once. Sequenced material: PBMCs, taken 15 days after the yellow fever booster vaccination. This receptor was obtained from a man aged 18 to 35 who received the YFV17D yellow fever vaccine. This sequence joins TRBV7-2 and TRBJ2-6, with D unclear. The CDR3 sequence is CASSLALGTGANVLTF. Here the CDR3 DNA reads TGTGCCAGCAGCTTAGCGCTGGGGACTGGGGCCAACGTCCTGACTTTC.